This record concerns one T cell receptor (beta chain) sequence. The entry originates in a study of blood T cell repertoires in COVID-19. Sequencing used immunoSEQ multiplex PCR; TCRdb keeps in-frame clones, though not all of them. The table shows over 140,000 clones, with around 81% occurring only once. Germline CDR1 reads SEHNR; CDR2 reads FQNEAQ (reference sequence). Trimming removed 4 bases at V and 0 bases at J, with 13 bases between. The CDR3 covers 16 residues. Material for sequencing was peripheral blood. The chain carries TRBV7-9 and TRBJ2-1; D unclear. The TCR originated in an older woman with acute or convalescent COVID-19. CDR3 region: CASSSERFSSYNEQFF. The CDR3 DNA sequence: TGTGCCAGCAGCTCAGAGCGATTTAGCTCCTACAATGAGCAGTTCTTC.